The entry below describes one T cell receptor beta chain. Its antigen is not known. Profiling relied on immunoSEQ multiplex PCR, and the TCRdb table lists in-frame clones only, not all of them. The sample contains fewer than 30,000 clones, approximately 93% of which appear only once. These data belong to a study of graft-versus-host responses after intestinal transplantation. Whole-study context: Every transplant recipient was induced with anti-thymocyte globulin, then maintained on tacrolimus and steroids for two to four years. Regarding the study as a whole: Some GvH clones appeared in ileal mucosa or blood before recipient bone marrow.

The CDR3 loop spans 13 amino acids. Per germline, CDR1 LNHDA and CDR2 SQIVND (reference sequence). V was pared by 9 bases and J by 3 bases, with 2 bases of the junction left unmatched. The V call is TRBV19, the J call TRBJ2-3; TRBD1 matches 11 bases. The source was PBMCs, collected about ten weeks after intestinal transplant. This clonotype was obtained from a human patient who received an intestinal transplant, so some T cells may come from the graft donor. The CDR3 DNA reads TGTGCCAGCCGGGACAGGGGGACAGATACGCAGTATTTT. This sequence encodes CASRDRGTDTQYF.